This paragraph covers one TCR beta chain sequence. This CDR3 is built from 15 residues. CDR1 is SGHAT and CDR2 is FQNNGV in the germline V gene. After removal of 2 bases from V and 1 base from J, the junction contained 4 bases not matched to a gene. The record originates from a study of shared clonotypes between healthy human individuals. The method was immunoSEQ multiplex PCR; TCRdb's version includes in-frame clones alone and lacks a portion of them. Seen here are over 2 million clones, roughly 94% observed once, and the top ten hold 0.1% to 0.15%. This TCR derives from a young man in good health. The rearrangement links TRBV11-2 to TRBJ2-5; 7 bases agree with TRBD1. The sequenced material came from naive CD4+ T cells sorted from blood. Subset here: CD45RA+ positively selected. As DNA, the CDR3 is TGTGCCAGCAGCTTAATACAGGGGTCCCAAGAGACCCAGTACTTC. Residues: CASSLIQGSQETQYF. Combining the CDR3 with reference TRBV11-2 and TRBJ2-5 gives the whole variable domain EAGVAQSPRYKIIEKRQSVAFWCNPISGHATLYWYQQILGQGPKLLIQFQNNGVVDDSQLPKDRFSAERLKGVDSTLKIQPAKLEDSAVYLCASSLIQGSQETQYFGPGTRLLVL.